This T cell receptor (beta chain) originates from a study of T cell clonotyping in hematopoietic cell transplantation. Across the study: Recipient samples before transplant were obtained post-cytoreduction. General study findings and limits: Few recipient clonotypes overlapped donors; over 95% were de novo at given depth. Without cell sorting, CD4 versus CD8 contributions remain unresolved. Recipient TCR diversity dropped after transplant; expanded clonotypes rose from day 30 to 180.

Note on this clone: Its antigen is not identified.

Assay: immunoSEQ multiplex PCR; the TCRdb copy retains only in-frame clones and omits some. The sample has fewer than 100,000 clones; 90% to 96% are singletons. Documented time point: recipient sample about 28 days before transplant, after cytoreduction. The length of the CDR3 is 13 residues. Germline values: CDR1 SGHRS, CDR2 YFSETQ. V dropped 7 bases and J dropped 1 base, with 12 bases sitting between them. The specimen was peripheral blood mononuclear cells, collected before stem cell transplant. The sequence was obtained from a woman aged 45 to 65 with acute myeloid leukemia. Some clones in this sample may be carry-over from other donors' samples. This chain joins TRBV5-1 and TRBJ2-7, with D possibly matching TRBD1 (6 bases). The CDR3 DNA reads as TGCGCCAGCGTGATCACAGGGTCCTACGAGCAGTACTTC. As protein: CASVITGSYEQYF.